The entry below gives a single T cell receptor beta chain sequence along with its context. Its antigen is currently not known. No base qualities exist here, and no much larger clone lies one base off it. These data originate in a study of response to subunit inactivated influenza vaccine (dated by TCRdb to between 2018 and 2020). Study-wide context: Deep quantitative T cell receptor repertoire profiling was used in the study to track responses to a trivalent subunit inactivated influenza vaccine. Beyond this particular receptor, the publication reports: The authors suggested that each seasonal influenza vaccination may recruit only a limited number of new T cells.

From the cysteine up to the phenylalanine, the CDR3 has a length of 15 residues. The only DNA kept is the CDR3, 45 bases in frame from the first base. The germline V gene encodes CDR1 MDHEN and CDR2 SYDVKM. V is cut by 5 bases and J by 0 bases, and the space between the germline ends is 11 bases. The library came from RT-PCR. The sample was run on an Illumina HiSeq 2500. The public reads were reprocessed in TCRdb via fastp at Q25 and MiXCR, keeping in-frame beta chains. Rows are unified per CDR3 protein, each entry keeping the most common DNA and genes. The sample yields around 520,000 distinct CDR3 sequences; about 25% were counted once. Of the sample, less than 2.5% falls within the top ten clones.

The clonotype comes from a man aged 45-60 years who received an inactivated influenza vaccine. Donor details come from another sample of the same person, matched by shared clones. The input for sequencing was CD4+ T cells sorted from PBMCs, taken about 5 days after vaccination. Recombination linked TRBV28 to TRBJ1-3, with the D gene not confidently named. The nucleotides read TGTGCCAGCAGTACCCGAAGAAGCTCTGGAAACACCATATATTTT. The encoded protein is CASSTRRSSGNTIYF.